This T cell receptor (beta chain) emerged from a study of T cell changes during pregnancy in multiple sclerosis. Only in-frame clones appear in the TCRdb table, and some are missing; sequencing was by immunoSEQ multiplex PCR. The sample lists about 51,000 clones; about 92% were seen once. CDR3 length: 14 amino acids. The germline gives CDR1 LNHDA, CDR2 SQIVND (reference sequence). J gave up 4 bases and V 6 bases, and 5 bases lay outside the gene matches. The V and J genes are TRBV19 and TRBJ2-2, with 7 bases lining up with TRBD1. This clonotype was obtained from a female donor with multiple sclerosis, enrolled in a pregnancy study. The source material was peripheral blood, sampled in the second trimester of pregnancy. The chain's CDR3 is CASRNRGSTGELFF. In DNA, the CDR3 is TGTGCCAGTAGGAACAGGGGAAGCACCGGGGAGCTGTTTTTT.